A selection of T cell receptor beta chains follows, all from one sample in a study of memory CD4+ T cells and cytomegalovirus serostatus. Produced via immunoSEQ multiplex PCR; TCRdb's table is partial and in-frame only. Here the sample spans about 46,000 clones, over 70% being singletons. Sequencing was performed on memory CD4+ T cells from blood. The source is an adult in good health and CMV-seronegative. Both conserved end residues are part of each CDR3. The D gene is left open where the match is weak. Size is stated for part of the rows, as once, few or many counts, or as a class when the clone is expanded.

j_gene,v_gene,abundance,d_gene,CDR3nt,CDR3aa
TRBJ2-4,TRBV5-1,NA,TRBD1,TGCGCCAGCAGCGGCCGGGACAGCTCAAGAAACATTCAGTACTTC,CASSGRDSSRNIQYF
TRBJ2-7,TRBV5-1,NA,TRBD2,TGCGCCAGCAGCCAGGGAGGGGCCGACGAGCAGTACTTC,CASSQGGADEQYF
TRBJ2-5,TRBV9,NA,TRBD1,TGTGCCAGCAGCTACCGACAGGGCCAAGGCCAAGAGACCCAGTACTTC,CASSYRQGQGQETQYF
TRBJ2-7,TRBV9,NA,NA,TGTGCCAGCAGCGTGCGGGACGCAGGATACGAGCAGTACTTC,CASSVRDAGYEQYF
TRBJ1-5,TRBV11-2,NA,NA,TGTGCCAGCAGCTTCTTGGGGAATCAGCCCCAGCATTTT,CASSFLGNQPQHF
TRBJ1-3,TRBV5-6,few,NA,TGTGCCAGCAGCTTGAGGTCACAGCTAAGCTCTGGAAACACCATATATTTT,CASSLRSQLSSGNTIYF
TRBJ2-7,TRBV5-1,NA,TRBD1,TGCGCCAGCAGCGTTGGGACAGCCTTCCGCGAGCAGTACTTC,CASSVGTAFREQYF
TRBJ2-7,TRBV18,once,NA,TGTGCCAGCTCCCCCGGGGCCAACTACGAGCAGTACTTC,CASSPGANYEQYF
TRBJ2-3,TRBV27,once,TRBD2,TGTGCCAGCAGTTTCGGCGGGGGAGATACGCAGTATTTT,CASSFGGGDTQYF
TRBJ1-1,TRBV18,NA,NA,TGTGCCAGCTCACCGCTGCATTCATCGGACACTGAAGCTTTCTTT,CASSPLHSSDTEAFF
TRBJ2-3,TRBV6-1,medium-sized,TRBD2,TGTGCCAGCAGTGAAGTCGGGAGGTTAGATACGCAGTATTTT,CASSEVGRLDTQYF
TRBJ1-3,TRBV30,NA,TRBD1,TGTGCCTGGAGGGGACAGGGGGCTGGAAACACCATATATTTT,CAWRGQGAGNTIYF
TRBJ2-3,TRBV29-1,NA,NA,TGCAGCGTTGAAGGGCTCAGCCCAAGCACAGATACGCAGTATTTT,CSVEGLSPSTDTQYF
TRBJ1-6,TRBV2,NA,TRBD1,TGTGCCAGCAGGACAGGGGATAATAATTCACCCCTCCACTTT,CASRTGDNNSPLHF
TRBJ1-5,TRBV9,NA,NA,TGTGCCAGCAGCGTGACAGCAGGTAATCAGCCCCAGCATTTT,CASSVTAGNQPQHF
TRBJ1-1,TRBV19,NA,NA,TGTGCCAGTACCCCGACCCGGGGGGCGAACACTGAAGCTTTCTTT,CASTPTRGANTEAFF
TRBJ1-4,TRBV2,NA,NA,TGTGCCAGCAGTGAATTCAATGAAAAACTGTTTTTT,CASSEFNEKLFF
TRBJ1-2,TRBV5-5,NA,NA,TGTGCCAGCAGCTTGGACATTTCCTATGGCTACACCTTC,CASSLDISYGYTF
TRBJ2-3,TRBV7-9,NA,TRBD1,TGTGCCAGCAGCCCCTCGTTGGGACAGGGGGCGCGAGGCACAGATACGCAGTATTTT,CASSPSLGQGARGTDTQYF
TRBJ1-3,TRBV28,NA,TRBD1,TGTGCCAGCAGCCACGCAGGGGGCTTGAGAAACACCATATATTTT,CASSHAGGLRNTIYF
TRBJ2-5,TRBV7-2,NA,NA,TGTGCCAGCAGCCCCTACCAAGAGACCCAGTACTTC,CASSPYQETQYF
TRBJ2-7,TRBV2,NA,NA,TGTGCCAGCACCCGACAGCAGGGCTACGAGCAGTACTTC,CASTRQQGYEQYF
TRBJ1-4,TRBV19,NA,NA,TGTGCCAGTAGTATCTCTGCAACTAATGAAAAACTGTTTTTT,CASSISATNEKLFF
TRBJ2-2,TRBV10-3,NA,TRBD2,TGTGCCATCAGTGAGGGGACTAGCGGGGGGACCACCGGGGAGCTGTTTTTT,CAISEGTSGGTTGELFF
TRBJ2-3,TRBV28,NA,TRBD2,TGTGCCAGCAGTTTAGGCGGGGGGGCCAAAGATACGCAGTATTTT,CASSLGGGAKDTQYF
TRBJ1-6,TRBV9,NA,NA,TGTGCCAGCAGCCAGCTCCAGGGCCCCAATTCACCCCTCCACTTT,CASSQLQGPNSPLHF
TRBJ2-7,TRBV10-3,NA,NA,TGTGCCATCAGTGAGTCTGTCAGTATAGACGGCTACGAGCAGTACTTC,CAISESVSIDGYEQYF
TRBJ1-1,TRBV19,NA,NA,TGTGCCAGTAGAGAGGGAACGAACACTGAAGCTTTCTTT,CASREGTNTEAFF
TRBJ2-3,TRBV7-3,NA,TRBD2,TGTGCCAGCAGCGGAGGTAGCGGGGGGCTCACAGATACGCAGTATTTT,CASSGGSGGLTDTQYF
TRBJ1-1,TRBV5-1,NA,TRBD1,TGCGCCAGCAGCTTGGCTGACAGGGGGATCGCTGAAGCTTTCTTT,CASSLADRGIAEAFF
TRBJ1-1,TRBV11-2,few,NA,TGTGCCAGCAGCCCCAGCGGCGTTGAAGCTTTCTTT,CASSPSGVEAFF
TRBJ2-1,TRBV20-1,NA,NA,TGCAGTGCTAGGGACGAGCAGTTCTTC,CSARDEQFF
TRBJ1-3,TRBV5-1,once,NA,TGCGCCAGCAGCTTGGGGGAAGCTGGAAACACCATATATTTT,CASSLGEAGNTIYF
TRBJ2-5,TRBV5-1,NA,TRBD1,TGCGCCAGCAGCCAACCTCCGGGACAGCAAGAGACCCAGTACTTC,CASSQPPGQQETQYF
TRBJ1-2,TRBV7-2,NA,TRBD1,TGTGCCAGCAGCAGCACCTACAGGGGGGCTAACTATGGCTACACCTTC,CASSSTYRGANYGYTF
TRBJ2-7,TRBV6-1,NA,NA,TGTGCCAGCAGTGAAGCGTTCCCCTACGAGCAGTACTTC,CASSEAFPYEQYF
TRBJ2-7,TRBV15,NA,NA,TGTGCCACCAGCAGAGATTTGCACTCCTACGAGCAGTACTTC,CATSRDLHSYEQYF
TRBJ1-4,TRBV14,NA,TRBD1,TGTGCCAGCAGCCAGGGACAGCCGAATGAAAAACTGTTTTTT,CASSQGQPNEKLFF
TRBJ2-1,TRBV5-5,NA,NA,TGTGCCAGCAGCTTTCTGGGTGAGCAGTTCTTC,CASSFLGEQFF
TRBJ1-2,TRBV2,NA,NA,TGTGCCAGCAGTGAAGGAGTCTATGGCTACACCTTC,CASSEGVYGYTF
TRBJ1-3,TRBV27,NA,NA,TGTGCCAGCAGATCGATATCTGGTGGCGTGTCCCCCTCTGGAAACACCATATATTTT,CASRSISGGVSPSGNTIYF
TRBJ2-1,TRBV11-3,NA,TRBD2,TGTGCCAGCAGCTTAGCTGGCGGGGGAGGCAATGAGCAGTTCTTC,CASSLAGGGGNEQFF
TRBJ2-5,TRBV6-6,NA,TRBD2,TGTGCCAGCAGTTACCCCACTAGCGGGGGGATGGAGACCCAGTACTTC,CASSYPTSGGMETQYF
TRBJ2-7,TRBV15,NA,TRBD1,TGTGCCACCAGCAGAGCTCGACAGGGCTCCTACGAGCAGTACTTC,CATSRARQGSYEQYF
TRBJ1-4,TRBV6-1,NA,TRBD1,TGTGCCAGCAGTCGGGGGGACAGTAATGAAAAACTGTTTTTT,CASSRGDSNEKLFF
TRBJ2-7,TRBV19,NA,TRBD1,TGTGCCAGCGGGGACAGGGGGTACGAGCAGTACTTC,CASGDRGYEQYF
TRBJ2-3,TRBV7-2,NA,NA,TGTGCCAGCAGCCCATGGGAAGACCGAGATACGCAGTATTTT,CASSPWEDRDTQYF
TRBJ2-7,TRBV25-1,NA,TRBD1,TGTGCCAGCAGTGAAACCCGACAGGGACCCTACGAGCAGTACTTC,CASSETRQGPYEQYF
TRBJ2-5,TRBV7-7,NA,NA,TGTGCCAGCAGCTTAGGAGGTGGAGGGGAAGAGACCCAGTACTTC,CASSLGGGGEETQYF
TRBJ2-1,TRBV6-5,few,NA,TGTGCCAGCAGCAGCAGAGGACATCCGTTCTTC,CASSSRGHPFF
TRBJ1-2,TRBV11-2,NA,NA,TGTGCCAGCAGCCCCTTTTCCGCGACAGCGCCCTATGGCTACACCTTC,CASSPFSATAPYGYTF
TRBJ2-7,TRBV19,NA,NA,TGTGCCAGCACCAGGGAATCGCGGTACTCCCGGGAGCAGTACTTC,CASTRESRYSREQYF
TRBJ1-1,TRBV6-6,NA,NA,TGTGCCAGCAGTTACGATCCTGGCGGGACTGAAGCTTTCTTT,CASSYDPGGTEAFF
TRBJ2-1,TRBV5-1,few,NA,TGCGCCAGCAGCTGGGAAAAGGGTTACAATGAGCAGTTCTTC,CASSWEKGYNEQFF
TRBJ1-2,TRBV29-1,once,TRBD1,TGCAGCGTTGAAGGAAACAGGGGGCGCAGTGGCTACACCTTC,CSVEGNRGRSGYTF
TRBJ1-1,TRBV6-5,NA,NA,TGTGCCAGCAGTAACAGTCCTCTGATGAACACTGAAGCTTTCTTT,CASSNSPLMNTEAFF
TRBJ2-1,TRBV4-3,NA,NA,TGCGCCAGCAGCCAGAATTCGGGTCTTGAGCGGTTCTTC,CASSQNSGLERFF
TRBJ1-2,TRBV6-1,NA,TRBD1,TGTGCCAGCAGGAAGACAGGGGATGGTAATGGCTACACCTTC,CASRKTGDGNGYTF
TRBJ1-5,TRBV6-5,NA,NA,TGTGCCAGCAGTTCATTCAGGGAAAGTCAGCCCCAGCATTTT,CASSSFRESQPQHF